The 28 T cell receptor beta chains below were found in one sample sequenced in a study of cytomegalovirus exposure and HLA in healthy donors. The PCR contained 60 Vbeta and 13 Jbeta primers. Measured with immunoSEQ multiplex PCR; TCRdb has only the in-frame clones, and not every one. This repertoire shows under 110,000 clones, 82% found once; its top ten account for about 1.6%. Sequenced input: PBMCs. These receptors originate from a man aged 50-59 years in good health and CMV-seronegative.

In this sample, this clone turned up a few times. The chain has TRBV18 and TRBJ1-1; no reliable D call. Per germline, CDR1 KGHSH and CDR2 LQKENI. The length of the CDR3 is 12 residues. V shed 3 bases and J shed 11 bases, with 13 bases lying between them. The CDR3 DNA follows: TGTGCCAGCTCACCGTTCGACCGGGAGGCTTTCTTT. It is translated as CASSPFDREAFF.

V usage is TRBV4-1 and J usage is TRBJ2-6; D gene unclear. In germline, CDR1 is MGHRA, CDR2 YSYEKL. The CDR3 spans 13 residues. Trimming stripped 4 bases from V and 2 bases from J, with 3 bases between. CDR3 sequence reads: CASSPAGANVLTF. CDR3 coding DNA: TGCGCCAGCAGCCCTGCTGGGGCCAACGTCCTGACTTTC.

The V call is TRBV30, the J call TRBJ1-1, with D hard to call. This CDR3 has 11 residues. V was pared by 2 bases and J by 6 bases, with 7 bases between. Germline CDR1 and CDR2: GTSNPN and SVGIG (reference sequence). The DNA for the CDR3 is TGTGCCTGGAGTCGTCGGGCTGAAGCTTTCTTT. As protein: CAWSRRAEAFF.

The chain links TRBV6-5 to TRBJ1-2; 7 bases are shared with TRBD1. Germline CDR1 and CDR2: MNHEY and SVGAGI. The CDR3 runs 16 residues. V shed 0 bases and J 2 bases; nucleotides not matched to a gene: 6. The CDR3 coding sequence is TGTGCCAGCAGTTACTCGGCGCAGGGGGGCAACTATGGCTACACCTTC. Encoded protein: CASSYSAQGGNYGYTF.

The chain is built from TRBV27 and TRBJ1-1; possibly TRBD1 for D (6 bases). The CDR3 is 14 amino acids. V was trimmed by 5 bases and J by 1 base, leaving 11 bases between them. Germline lookup yields CDR1 MNHEY and CDR2 SMNVEV (reference sequence). The CDR3 nucleotides are TGTGCCAGCAGTGCCTCGACAGGGAACACTGAAGCTTTCTTT. Its protein product is CASSASTGNTEAFF.

The rearrangement links TRBV19 to TRBJ1-5, with 9 bases that match TRBD1. The germline V gene encodes CDR1 LNHDA and CDR2 SQIVND (reference sequence). The CDR3 contains 15 residues. Trimming at V came to 5 bases and at J to 7 bases, leaving 9 bases not matched to a gene. The chain's CDR3 is CASSRPGQGRQPQHF. Written as DNA, the CDR3 is TGTGCCAGTAGTCGACCCGGACAGGGGAGACAGCCCCAGCATTTT.

The rearrangement joins TRBV10-3 to TRBJ1-2; maybe TRBD1 (6 bases). The CDR3 spans 17 residues. Germline V gene sequence: CDR1 ENHRY, CDR2 SYGVKD. V gave up 1 base and J gave up 4 bases, with 19 bases separating them. CDR3 sequence reads: CAISELPVETGAYGYTF. The CDR3 DNA reads as TGTGCCATCAGTGAGTTGCCCGTCGAGACAGGTGCCTATGGCTACACCTTC.

This chain connects TRBV11-2 to TRBJ1-1, with TRBD1 matching 7 bases. The ends lost 3 bases at V and 5 bases at J; junction bases unmatched: 9. The CDR3 runs 15 residues. CDR1 and CDR2 from the germline V gene are SGHAT and FQNNGV. The CDR3, as DNA: TGTGCCAGCAGCTTTTCGTCAGGGGGTAGTACTGAAGCTTTCTTT. This sequence encodes CASSFSSGGSTEAFF. Looking up the rest from reference TRBV11-2 and TRBJ1-1 gives the full variable domain: EAGVAQSPRYKIIEKRQSVAFWCNPISGHATLYWYQQILGQGPKLLIQFQNNGVVDDSQLPKDRFSAERLKGVDSTLKIQPAKLEDSAVYLCASSFSSGGSTEAFFGQGTRLTVV.

The chain recombines TRBV5-6 with TRBJ2-1; 10 bases line up with TRBD2. Germline CDR1 SGHDT, CDR2 YYEEEE. The CDR3 spans 14 residues. The V segment lost 2 bases and the J segment 8 bases; nucleotides outside the gene matches: 4. CDR3 DNA sequence: TGTGCCAGCAGCTTATTCCTAGCGGGGGATGAGCAGTTCTTC. Its protein is CASSLFLAGDEQFF.

The chain uses TRBV5-4 and TRBJ1-4, with 7 bases fitting TRBD1. The germline V gene encodes CDR1 SGHNT and CDR2 YYREEE (reference sequence). Trimming took 5 bases from V and 8 from J; bases not matched to a gene: 15. This CDR3 is 16 amino acids long. The CDR3, as DNA: TGTGCCAGCAGTTGGACAGGTGGTGGGGTGCAGGAAAAACTGTTTTTT. This translates into CASSWTGGGVQEKLFF.

J is TRBJ2-1 and V is TRBV10-1, with TRBD1 identical over 10 bases. Germline lookup yields CDR1 WNHNN and CDR2 SYGVQD (reference sequence). Trimming took 4 bases from V and 9 from J; bases not matched to a gene: 6. This CDR3 region has 14 residues. The CDR3 DNA sequence: TGCGCCAGCAGTGGGACAGGGGGTCTAGGTGAGCAGTTCTTC. The encoded protein is CASSGTGGLGEQFF.

This clone has a handful of counts. The V gene is TRBV28, the J gene TRBJ1-2, with 7 bases lining up with TRBD1. This CDR3 has 18 amino acids. Trimming took 2 bases from V and 1 from J; bases not matched to a gene: 13. CDR1 is MDHEN and CDR2 is SYDVKM in the germline V gene. CDR3 bases: TGTGCCAGCAGTTTAAGTTTTCTGAAGGGACAGTATAACTATGGCTACACCTTC. Translation gives CASSLSFLKGQYNYGYTF.

The CDR3: CASSEGKGVRETQYF. The CDR3 DNA is TGTGCCAGCAGTGAAGGAAAGGGGGTCAGGGAGACCCAGTACTTC. V usage is TRBV2 and J usage is TRBJ2-5; the D gene is possibly TRBD1 (6 bases). CDR3 length equals 15 residues. CDR1 SNHLY and CDR2 FYNNEI come from the germline V gene. V gave up 1 base and J gave up 5 bases, with 14 bases separating them.

The genes are TRBV18 and TRBJ2-3; the D is unclear. The CDR3 spans 14 residues. In germline, CDR1 is KGHSH, CDR2 LQKENI. The V end lost 4 bases, the J end lost 0 bases, and 8 bases lay between the germline ends. The DNA for the CDR3 is TGTGCCAGCTCACGCAGTTCTAGCACAGATACGCAGTATTTT. Its protein is CASSRSSSTDTQYF.

The chain carries TRBV6-5 and TRBJ1-2, with D uncertain. This CDR3 is 13 amino acids long. V lost 8 bases to trimming and J lost 0 bases, with 10 bases between them. Germline assignment: CDR1 MNHEY and CDR2 SVGAGI. The CDR3 sequence is CASCRLANYGYTF. As DNA, the CDR3 is TGTGCCAGCTGCCGGCTAGCTAACTATGGCTACACCTTC.

This chain connects TRBV14 to TRBJ1-1; D is unresolved. The ends were cut back, 4 bases at V and 0 bases at J, with 6 bases in the middle. The CDR3 has 13 residues. Germline V gene data show CDR1 as SGHDN and CDR2 as FVKESK. CDR3 DNA sequence: TGTGCCAGCAGCCTCTCCCTGAACACTGAAGCTTTCTTT. Translating gives CASSLSLNTEAFF.

The V and J genes are TRBV7-8 and TRBJ1-6; D possibly corresponds to TRBD1 (5 bases). V shed 0 bases and J shed 7 bases, with 10 bases lying between them. CDR1 is SGHVS and CDR2 is FQNEAQ in the germline V gene. CDR3 size: 15 residues. In DNA form, the CDR3 reads TGTGCCAGCAGCTTAGCTGCCGGGGGAAATTCACCCCTCCACTTT. Translation gives CASSLAAGGNSPLHF.

The V call is TRBV2, the J call TRBJ2-2; D is perhaps TRBD1 (6 bases). The V and J ends lost 2 bases and 2 bases respectively, with 12 bases between them. Germline CDR1 reads SNHLY; CDR2 reads FYNNEI. The CDR3 contains 16 residues. The CDR3 DNA reads TGTGCCAGCAGTGAAACCGGGACAATCAACACCGGGGAGCTGTTTTTT. This codes for CASSETGTINTGELFF. Looking up the rest from reference TRBV2 and TRBJ2-2 gives the full variable domain: EPEVTQTPSHQVTQMGQEVILRCVPISNHLYFYWYRQILGQKVEFLVSFYNNEISEKSEIFDDQFSVERPDGSNFTLKIRSTKLEDSAMYFCASSETGTINTGELFFGEGSRLTVL.

For the CDR3, the DNA is TGTGCCAGCAGTATAAGTGAGGTCGCGCAGTATTTT. It yields the protein CASSISEVAQYF. The chain uses TRBV6-6 and TRBJ2-3; no firm D call. Trimming took 5 bases from V and 10 from J, leaving 13 bases between them. This CDR3 has 12 amino acids. Looked up from germline, CDR1 is MNHNY and CDR2 is SVGAGI (reference sequence).

The chain has TRBV12-5 and TRBJ1-1; a possible D gene is TRBD1 (6 bases). Germline V gene data show CDR1 as LGHNT and CDR2 as FRNRAP. The V end was cut by 2 bases, the J end by 7 bases, with 14 bases between. The CDR3 loop spans 14 amino acids. The CDR3 sequence is CASGLTPGHYEAFF. The DNA of the CDR3 is TGTGCTAGTGGTTTGACTCCGGGACACTATGAAGCTTTCTTT.

V usage is TRBV14 and J usage is TRBJ1-1; 8 bases fit TRBD1. Germline V gene data show CDR1 as SGHDN and CDR2 as FVKESK. V gave up 2 bases and J gave up 0 bases; unmatched junction bases: 5. This CDR3 spans 16 amino acids. CDR3 residues: CASSQTRTGLNTEAFF. In DNA form, the CDR3 reads TGTGCCAGCAGCCAAACCAGGACAGGGTTGAACACTGAAGCTTTCTTT.

The CDR3 sequence: CASSPRRGETQYF. In nucleotides, the CDR3 is TGTGCCAGCAGCCCGCGAAGGGGAGAGACCCAGTACTTC. The gene calls are TRBV6-1 and TRBJ2-5, with a possible D match to TRBD1 (5 bases). CDR3 length: 13 amino acids. The V gene lost 6 bases and the J gene lost 4 bases, with 12 bases spanning the gap. CDR1 is MNHNS and CDR2 is SASEGT in the germline V gene.

This chain connects TRBV4-1 to TRBJ2-5; the match to TRBD1 covers 8 bases. The trim removed 0 bases at V and 5 bases at J, leaving 8 bases unmatched. This CDR3 is built from 16 residues. Germline V CDR1 and CDR2: MGHRA, YSYEKL. The CDR3 region has the DNA TGCGCCAGCAGCCAAGAAGCAGGGGGCGACCGGGAGACCCAGTACTTC. It yields the protein CASSQEAGGDRETQYF.

The CDR3 DNA reads TGCAGCGTTGATGGAGGGGTGAGCCAGTACTTC. Translation gives CSVDGGVSQYF. The J gene is TRBJ2-5, the V gene TRBV29-1, with D possibly matching TRBD2 (6 bases). This CDR3 has 11 amino acids. Trimming stripped 3 bases from V and 10 bases from J, with 12 bases between. Germline assignment: CDR1 SQVTM and CDR2 ANQGSEA.

The genes are TRBV6-5 and TRBJ1-2; 7 nucleotides line up with TRBD1. The V and J ends lost 7 bases and 2 bases, in that order; junction bases with no gene match: 7. CDR3 length: 14 amino acids. Germline CDR1 reads MNHEY; CDR2 reads SVGAGI. The CDR3 nucleotides read TGTGCCAGCACCGCGGCAGGGGGGAACTATGGCTACACCTTC. It specifies CASTAAGGNYGYTF.

This clone was observed once. The rearrangement links TRBV2 to TRBJ1-6; TRBD1 is a possible D gene (6 bases). Germline V gene data show CDR1 as SNHLY and CDR2 as FYNNEI. Trimming removed 2 bases from V and 7 bases from J, with 15 bases in between. The CDR3 is 16 residues long. The CDR3 DNA reads TGTGCCAGCAGTGAAAACGGGGGGGCGCAGAATTCACCCCTCCACTTT. Translating gives CASSENGGAQNSPLHF.

This sequence joins TRBV5-1 and TRBJ1-2; D is uncertain. V lost 0 bases and J lost 0, with 9 bases in between. The CDR3 has 15 amino acids. The germline V gene has CDR1 SGHRS and CDR2 YFSETQ. The CDR3 DNA reads TGCGCCAGCAGCTTGGCCCCTCAGTCTAACTATGGCTACACCTTC. This encodes CASSLAPQSNYGYTF.

The V gene is TRBV6-1, the J gene TRBJ2-1, with 7 bases aligning to TRBD1. The CDR3 covers 14 residues. Per the germline V gene, CDR1 is MNHNS and CDR2 is SASEGT. The V and J ends lost 5 bases and 6 bases, in that order; junction bases with no gene match: 7. In DNA, the CDR3 is TGTGCCAGCAGTCGATCGGGACAGTCCAATGAGCAGTTCTTC. It translates to CASSRSGQSNEQFF.